This TCR beta chain was identified during a study of Graves' ophthalmopathy and Graves' hyperthyroidism. TCR beta CDR3 regions were amplified from RNA transcripts. Second-round multiplex PCR came after a first-round RT-PCR that employed HTBI primers. Via MiXCR, TCRdb re-called the multiplex PCR reads, giving one row per CDR3 protein. The profile shows 350,000 to 400,000 distinct CDR3 sequences, 15% to 20% of them singletons. A duration under 3 months, NOSPECS ≥4, CAS ≥3 and moderate-to-severe activity characterized the donors with ophthalmopathy. It was from roughly 9.3 ml of fresh peripheral blood that the PBMCs came. Germline values: CDR1 MDHEN, CDR2 SYDVKM. This CDR3 comprises 11 residues. The sample holds many counts of this clonotype. A read error may account for a junction end that differs from germline.

Sample: peripheral blood. The chain is built from TRBV28 and TRBJ2-7, with TRBD1 as a possible D gene (5 bases). The receptor was isolated from a woman between 18 and 29 years old with Graves' ophthalmopathy. The DNA for the CDR3 is TGCGGCACAGGTGTCTCCTACGAGCAGTACTTC. Its protein product is CGTGVSYEQYF.